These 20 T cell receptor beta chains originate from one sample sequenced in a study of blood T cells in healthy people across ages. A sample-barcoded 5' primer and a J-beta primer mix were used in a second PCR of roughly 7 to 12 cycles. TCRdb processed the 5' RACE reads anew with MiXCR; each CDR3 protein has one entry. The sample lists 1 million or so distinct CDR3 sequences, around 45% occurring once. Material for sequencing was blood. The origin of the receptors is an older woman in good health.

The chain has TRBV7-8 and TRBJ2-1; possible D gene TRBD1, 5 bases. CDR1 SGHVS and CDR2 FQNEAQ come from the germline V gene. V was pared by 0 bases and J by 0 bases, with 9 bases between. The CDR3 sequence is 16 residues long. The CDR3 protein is CASSLALGPSYNEQFF. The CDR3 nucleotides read TGTGCCAGCAGCTTAGCGCTGGGGCCCTCCTACAATGAGCAGTTCTTC.

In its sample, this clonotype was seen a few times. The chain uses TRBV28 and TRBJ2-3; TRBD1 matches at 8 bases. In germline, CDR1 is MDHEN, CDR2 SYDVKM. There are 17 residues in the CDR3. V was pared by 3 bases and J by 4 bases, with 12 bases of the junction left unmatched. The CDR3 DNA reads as TGTGCCAGCAGTTTCAGTTTCATCGGACAGGGCTCAGATACGCAGTATTTT. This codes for CASSFSFIGQGSDTQYF.

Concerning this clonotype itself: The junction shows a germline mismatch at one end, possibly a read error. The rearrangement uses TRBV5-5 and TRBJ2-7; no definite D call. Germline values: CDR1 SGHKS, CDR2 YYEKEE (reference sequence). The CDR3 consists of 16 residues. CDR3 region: CTSSLAGSRSSYEQYF. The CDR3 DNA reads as TGTACCAGCAGCTTGGCCGGCTCTCGAAGCTCCTACGAGCAGTACTTC.

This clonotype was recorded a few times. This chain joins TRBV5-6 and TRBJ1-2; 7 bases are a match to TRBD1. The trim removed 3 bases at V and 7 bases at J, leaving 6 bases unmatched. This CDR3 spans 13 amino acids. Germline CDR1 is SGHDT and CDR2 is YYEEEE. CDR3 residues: CASSSGGRSGYTF. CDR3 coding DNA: TGTGCCAGCAGCTCAGGGGGTCGCAGTGGCTACACCTTC.

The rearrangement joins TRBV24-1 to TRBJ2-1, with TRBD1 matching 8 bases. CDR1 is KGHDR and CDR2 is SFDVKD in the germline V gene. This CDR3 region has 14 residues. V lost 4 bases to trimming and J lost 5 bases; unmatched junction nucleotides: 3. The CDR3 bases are TGTGCCACCAGTGACACGACAGGGGACAATGAGCAGTTCTTC. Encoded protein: CATSDTTGDNEQFF.

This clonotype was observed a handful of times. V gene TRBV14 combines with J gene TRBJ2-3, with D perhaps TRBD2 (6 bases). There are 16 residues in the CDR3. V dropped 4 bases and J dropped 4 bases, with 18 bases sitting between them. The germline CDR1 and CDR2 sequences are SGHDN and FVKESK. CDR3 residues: CASSPSPPGRSDTQYF. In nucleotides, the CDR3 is TGTGCCAGCAGCCCCAGTCCTCCAGGGAGGTCAGATACGCAGTATTTT.

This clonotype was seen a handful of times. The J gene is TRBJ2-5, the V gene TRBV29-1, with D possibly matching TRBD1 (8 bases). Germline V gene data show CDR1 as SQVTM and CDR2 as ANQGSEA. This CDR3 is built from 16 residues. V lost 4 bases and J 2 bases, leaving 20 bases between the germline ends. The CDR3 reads CSVGGGTGRIQETQYF. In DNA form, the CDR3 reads TGCAGCGTTGGGGGAGGGACAGGTCGGATACAAGAGACCCAGTACTTC.

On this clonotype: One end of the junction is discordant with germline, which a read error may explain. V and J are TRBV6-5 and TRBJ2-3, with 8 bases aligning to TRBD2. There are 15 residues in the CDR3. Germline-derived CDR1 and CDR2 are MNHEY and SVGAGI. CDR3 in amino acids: CASSQLAGYTDTKYF. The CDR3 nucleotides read TGTGCCAGCAGTCAATTAGCGGGGTACACAGATACGAAGTATTTT.

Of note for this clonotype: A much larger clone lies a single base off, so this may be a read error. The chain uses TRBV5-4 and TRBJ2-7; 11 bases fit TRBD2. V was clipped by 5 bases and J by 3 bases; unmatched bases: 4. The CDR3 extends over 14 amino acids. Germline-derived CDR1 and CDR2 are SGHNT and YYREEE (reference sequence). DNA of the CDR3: TGTGCCAGCAGATCCGGGACTAGCGGCTACGAGCAGTACTTC. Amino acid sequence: CASRSGTSGYEQYF.

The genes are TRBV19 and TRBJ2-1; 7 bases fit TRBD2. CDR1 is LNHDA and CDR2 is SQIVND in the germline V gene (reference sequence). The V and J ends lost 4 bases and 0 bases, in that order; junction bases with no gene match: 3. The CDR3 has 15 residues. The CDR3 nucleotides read TGTGCCAGTAGTACTGGGGACTACTCCTACAATGAGCAGTTCTTC. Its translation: CASSTGDYSYNEQFF.

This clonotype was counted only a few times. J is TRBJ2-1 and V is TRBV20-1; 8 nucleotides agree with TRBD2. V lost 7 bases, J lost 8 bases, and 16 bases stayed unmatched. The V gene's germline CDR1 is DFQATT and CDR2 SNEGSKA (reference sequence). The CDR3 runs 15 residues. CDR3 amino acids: CSVSQLRSGAYEQFF. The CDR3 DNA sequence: TGCAGTGTTTCACAACTACGTAGCGGGGCGTATGAGCAGTTCTTC.

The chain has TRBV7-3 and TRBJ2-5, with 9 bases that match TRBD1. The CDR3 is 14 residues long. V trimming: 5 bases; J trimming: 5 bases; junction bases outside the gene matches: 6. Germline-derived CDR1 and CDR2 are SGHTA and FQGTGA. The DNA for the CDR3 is TGTGCCAGCAGCGTAGACAGGGGGTCGGAGACCCAGTACTTC. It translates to CASSVDRGSETQYF.

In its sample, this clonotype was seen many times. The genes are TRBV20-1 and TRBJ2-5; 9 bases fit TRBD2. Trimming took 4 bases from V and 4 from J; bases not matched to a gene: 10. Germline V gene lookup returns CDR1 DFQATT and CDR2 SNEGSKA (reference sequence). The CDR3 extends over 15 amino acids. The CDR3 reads CSAISGRSGGETQYF. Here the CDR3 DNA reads TGCAGTGCTATAAGCGGGAGGTCGGGAGGAGAGACCCAGTACTTC.

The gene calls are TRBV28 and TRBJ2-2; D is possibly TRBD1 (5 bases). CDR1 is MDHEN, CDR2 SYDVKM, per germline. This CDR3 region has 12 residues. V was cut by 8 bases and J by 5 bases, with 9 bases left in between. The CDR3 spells CASSGLTGELFF. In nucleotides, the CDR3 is TGTGCCAGCTCAGGGTTAACCGGGGAGCTGTTTTTT.

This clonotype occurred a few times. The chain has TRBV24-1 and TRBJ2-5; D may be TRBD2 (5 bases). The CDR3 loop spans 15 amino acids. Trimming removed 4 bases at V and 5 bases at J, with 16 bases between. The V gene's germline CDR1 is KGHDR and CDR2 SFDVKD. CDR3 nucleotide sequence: TGTGCCACCAGTGACCCCCGGACGGGCGGGGAGACCCAGTACTTC. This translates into CATSDPRTGGETQYF.

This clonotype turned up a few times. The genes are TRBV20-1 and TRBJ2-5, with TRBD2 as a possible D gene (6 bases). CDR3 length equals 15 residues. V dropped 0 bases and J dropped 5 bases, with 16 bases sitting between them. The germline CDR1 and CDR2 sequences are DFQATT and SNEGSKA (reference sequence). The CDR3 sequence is CSARDAVGTPETQYF. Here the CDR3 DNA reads TGCAGTGCTAGAGATGCCGTCGGGACTCCGGAGACCCAGTACTTC.

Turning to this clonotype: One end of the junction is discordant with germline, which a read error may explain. Written as DNA, the CDR3 is TGTGCCGGCAGTTCGACCGGGACTAGCGTTTACGAGCAGTACTTC. Its translation is CAGSSTGTSVYEQYF. This rearrangement joins TRBV27 to TRBJ2-4; 10 bases match TRBD2. TRBJ2-7 matches the DNA end more closely, so the J call is doubtful. CDR1 MNHEY and CDR2 SMNVEV come from the germline V gene (reference sequence). The CDR3 length is 15 residues.

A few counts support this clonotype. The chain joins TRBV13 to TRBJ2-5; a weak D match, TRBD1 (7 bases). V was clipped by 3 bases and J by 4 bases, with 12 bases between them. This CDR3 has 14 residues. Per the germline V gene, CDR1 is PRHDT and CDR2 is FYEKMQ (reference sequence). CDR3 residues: CASSFAGGGETQYF. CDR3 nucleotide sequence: TGTGCCAGCAGCTTTGCAGGGGGAGGAGAGACCCAGTACTTC.

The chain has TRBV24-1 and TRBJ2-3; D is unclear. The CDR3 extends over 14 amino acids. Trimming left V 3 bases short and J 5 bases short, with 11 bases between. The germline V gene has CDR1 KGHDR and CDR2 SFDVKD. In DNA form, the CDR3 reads TGTGCCACCAGTGATGTGGAAATTGGAGATACGCAGTATTTT. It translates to CATSDVEIGDTQYF.

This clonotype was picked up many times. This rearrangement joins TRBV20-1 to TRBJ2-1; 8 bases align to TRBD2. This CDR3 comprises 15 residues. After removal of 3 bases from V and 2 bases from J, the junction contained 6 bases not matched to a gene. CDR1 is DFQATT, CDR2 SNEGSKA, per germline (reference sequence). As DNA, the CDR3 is TGCAGTGCTAGGGGGTTGGGACTAGCCTACAATGAGCAGTTCTTC. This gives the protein CSARGLGLAYNEQFF.